Detailed here is one T cell receptor beta chain. Its antigen has not been determined. No quality values exist for individual bases; no much larger clone is one base distant. The CDR3 runs 14 amino acids, cysteine and phenylalanine included. Only the CDR3 DNA is retained, 42 bases long and in frame from the first base. Per the germline V gene, MDHEN is the CDR1 and SYDVKM is the CDR2. The data were obtained in a study of blood T cells in healthy people across ages (dated by TCRdb to 2014 to 2015). Regarding the study in general: Template switching captured roughly one uniquely barcoded TCR beta cDNA molecule per two T cells in model experiments. To track age-related changes in TCR beta repertoire diversity, the study relied on deep sequencing normalized with unique cDNA molecular identifiers. Donors were grouped into four age groups: young (average 16 years), middle-aged (39), aged (roughly 62) and long-lived (around 80). Using the same blood draw, the study looked at two additional independent replicas of 1 million unique cDNA reads for two donors, one aged 18 to 30 and the other aged 80 or older.

The study at large found these results: The percentage of naive T cells measured by flow cytometry correlated strongly with observed TCR beta diversity. As age increased, observed TCR beta diversity per million T cells dropped in a roughly linear way, and a significant reduction was already evident by age approximately 40. Estimates of total diversity based on one million sequenced T cells were considered lower bounds and underestimates. Donor CMV infection status was unknown, potentially confounding age-related changes in expanded clonotypes. The long-lived group showed more naive CD4+ T cells, fewer expanded clones and increased TCR diversity than the aged group, suggesting age selection. Bulk unsorted PBMC profiling prevented conclusive comparison of naive and antigen-experienced compartments.

The roughly 38 donors, aged roughly 6 to 100 years, were systemically healthy Caucasian individuals from Russia. Each donor gave 8 to 10 milliliters of peripheral blood, drawn into EDTA-treated Vacutainer tubes. Ficoll-Paque density-gradient centrifugation was used to isolate PBMCs, with at least 6.5 million per sample. Trizol reagent was used to extract total RNA from the PBMCs, yielding at least 6 micrograms per sample. The percentages of naive CD45RAhigh/CD27high T cells were determined by flow cytometry on a PBMC aliquot from every donor. Library creation used 5' RACE. TCRdb names Illumina HiSeq 2500 as the instrument used. A second PCR of about 6 to 11 cycles was performed with a sample-barcoded 5' primer and a J-beta primer mix. Each TCR beta cDNA molecule received a unique molecular identifier from a template-switch 5' adaptor carrying 12 random nucleotides. At least 2.5 million CDR3-containing paired-end reads were obtained from each sample. First-strand cDNA synthesis was performed from all RNA using the Mint cDNA synthesis kit, with priming by a TRBC-specific oligonucleotide. Following uracil-DNA glycosylase treatment, all cDNA underwent a first 18-cycle PCR with the universal primers M1SS and BC2_uni_R. The original methods were these. For normalization, 1 million high-quality reads, each with a distinct molecular identifier, were randomly selected from each sample. Instead of being binned into consensus sequences, reads that shared molecular identifiers were thrown out. CDR3 identification, clonotype clustering and error correction used MiTCR with a Q25 quality threshold and the strictest error-elimination algorithm. A nonparametric unseen species model with Euler transformation was used to estimate a lower bound on total TCR beta diversity. TCRdb reprocessed the public reads (quality trimming at Q25 with fastp, clone calling with MiXCR) and kept in-frame beta chains. Each CDR3 protein gets just one entry, which takes the most common genes and DNA from the rows behind it. What appears here as the V and J calls and clone size reflects TCRdb's work, not the paper's. In this sample the table shows almost 550,000 distinct CDR3 sequences, about 24% of which occur a single time. The ten most abundant clones make up 8.7% of the sample.

These same data were also listed under a study on T cells of mothers and their children. From the second report: Nine systemically healthy Caucasian individuals, comprising three mothers and their six children, were included as donors. cDNA synthesis used all of the extracted RNA, with roughly 1.5 ug of RNA in each 15 ul reaction. In the second PCR, the M1S primer added sample barcodes and 2-4 random nucleotides. Over 8 million TCR beta CDR3 reads were obtained for each mother, and approximately 3 million reads were obtained for each child. TCR recombination output is similarly shaped by thymic selection in related and unrelated pairs, with a minor effect exerted by inherited differences. Normalized repertoire overlap was always found to be slightly, but never significantly, higher in related mother-child pairs than in unrelated mother-child pairs. Persistent microchimeric T cell clones were not detected, at a sensitivity of 85 to 100 clones per million clonotypes. To look for features that set related mother-child pairs apart from unrelated individuals, the researchers ran deep NGS to compare the TCR beta repertoires of mothers and children. The mean age was about 40 +/- 4 years for the mothers and around 11 +/- 4 years for the children. After adapters were ligated using NEBNext reagents, the libraries underwent 100+100 nt paired-end sequencing on an Illumina HiSeq 2000. Mother and child libraries were prepared a month apart and sequenced in separate runs to prevent cross-contamination. For each donor, somewhere between about 450,000 and 2,100,000 distinct TCR beta clonotypes were identified. Naive TCR beta clonotypes were estimated from low-frequency clonotypes matched to each donor's FACS-determined naive share, without sorting.

Recombination connected TRBV28 to TRBJ2-5; TRBD1 is a possible D gene, resting on 5 matching bases. The J call may be faulty, since TRBJ2-7 better matches the DNA end. The clonotype originates from a boy younger than 18 in good health. The sequencing sample was made of blood. The CDR3 reads CASSLEDIRYEQYF. The nucleotides are TGTGCCAGCAGTTTAGAGGACATCCGATACGAGCAGTACTTC.